Listed below are T cell receptor beta chains from one sample, sequenced in a study of blood T cell repertoires in COVID-19. Here immunoSEQ multiplex PCR was the method, and the copy in TCRdb shows in-frame clones only, minus some. The sample includes under 200,000 clones, over 75% of them seen just once. The material sequenced was peripheral blood. These receptors were obtained from a man aged 35 to 55 with active or convalescent COVID-19. Each CDR3 is given with its conserved first and last residue. The D gene is left open where the match is weak. Clone size is not always given. Where it is, it says once, few, many or a class for expanded clones.

D gene: TRBD1
V gene: TRBV4-1
clone size: -
J gene: TRBJ1-2
CDR3 DNA: TGCGCCAGCAGCCAAGGGGATGGGACAGGGGGGATAGGGTATGGCTACACCTTC
CDR3 protein: CASSQGDGTGGIGYGYTF

D gene: TRBD1
V gene: TRBV2
clone size: many
J gene: TRBJ1-5
CDR3 DNA: TGTGCCAGCAGTCGACAGGGGAACCAGCCCCAGCATTTT
CDR3 protein: CASSRQGNQPQHF

D gene: TRBD2
V gene: TRBV15
clone size: -
J gene: TRBJ2-3
CDR3 DNA: TGTGCCACCAGCAGCCCGGAACGGGGGGCAGATACGCAGTATTTT
CDR3 protein: CATSSPERGADTQYF

D gene: TRBD1
V gene: TRBV6-5
clone size: -
J gene: TRBJ1-2
CDR3 DNA: TGTGCCAGCAGTCGGGACAGGGGCTATGGCTACACCTTC
CDR3 protein: CASSRDRGYGYTF

D gene: -
V gene: TRBV4-1
clone size: few
J gene: TRBJ2-2
CDR3 DNA: TGCGCCAGCAGCCAAGAAGAGCACACCGGGGAGCTGTTTTTT
CDR3 protein: CASSQEEHTGELFF

D gene: -
V gene: TRBV5-4
clone size: once
J gene: TRBJ1-2
CDR3 DNA: TGTGCCAGCAGCTCGCCGACAGATAGTAACTATGGCTACACCTTC
CDR3 protein: CASSSPTDSNYGYTF

D gene: -
V gene: TRBV11-2
clone size: -
J gene: TRBJ1-1
CDR3 DNA: TGTGCCAGCAGCTTAGGTCCCGGGGGGAGAGGTGAAGCTTTCTTT
CDR3 protein: CASSLGPGGRGEAFF

D gene: -
V gene: TRBV4-1
clone size: once
J gene: TRBJ1-1
CDR3 DNA: TGCGCCAGCAGCAGGAATTACGGGGGTAGCACCAACACTGAAGCTTTCTTT
CDR3 protein: CASSRNYGGSTNTEAFF

D gene: TRBD2
V gene: TRBV12-5
clone size: -
J gene: TRBJ2-4
CDR3 DNA: TGTGCTAGTGGAATCGGACTAGCGGGGGGAGGTCTGGACATTCAGTACTTC
CDR3 protein: CASGIGLAGGGLDIQYF

D gene: TRBD2
V gene: TRBV15
clone size: -
J gene: TRBJ2-1
CDR3 DNA: TGTGCCACCAGCATCCAGCGGGGGTCGGACAATGAGCAGTTCTTC
CDR3 protein: CATSIQRGSDNEQFF

D gene: -
V gene: TRBV11-2
clone size: -
J gene: TRBJ1-1
CDR3 DNA: TGTGCCAGCAGGCCAGGGTTCGGTGGCACTGAAGCTTTCTTT
CDR3 protein: CASRPGFGGTEAFF

D gene: -
V gene: TRBV6-1
clone size: -
J gene: TRBJ2-3
CDR3 DNA: TGTGCCAGCAGTGAACTGCCTAGCCCCACAGATACGCAGTATTTT
CDR3 protein: CASSELPSPTDTQYF

D gene: -
V gene: TRBV9
clone size: -
J gene: TRBJ2-3
CDR3 DNA: TGTGCCAGCAGCGTTAGCTCCAAAAGTACAGATACGCAGTATTTT
CDR3 protein: CASSVSSKSTDTQYF

D gene: -
V gene: TRBV7-2
clone size: -
J gene: TRBJ1-1
CDR3 DNA: TGTGCCAGCCGTAAGGGGTTTGAAGCTTTCTTT
CDR3 protein: CASRKGFEAFF

D gene: -
V gene: TRBV29-1
clone size: -
J gene: TRBJ1-2
CDR3 DNA: TGCAGCGTTGAAGGACCGTTGGGCGGGGGCTACACCTTC
CDR3 protein: CSVEGPLGGGYTF